The 20 T cell receptor beta chains given below trace back to one sample, sequenced in a study of blood T cell repertoires in COVID-19. Clones were sequenced by immunoSEQ multiplex PCR, and TCRdb holds only the in-frame ones, with some missing. This table has about 260,000 clones, approximately 91% appearing once. The material sequenced was peripheral blood. These receptors were taken from a young woman with COVID-19, enrolled during active disease.

The chain is built from TRBV27 and TRBJ2-5; 11 positions agree with TRBD1. Looked up from germline, CDR1 is MNHEY and CDR2 is SMNVEV (reference sequence). The CDR3 sequence is 16 residues long. V shed 6 bases and J 4 bases; nucleotides not matched to a gene: 10. CDR3 residues: CASRDRGHPFGETQYF. The DNA of the CDR3 is TGTGCCAGCAGGGACAGGGGGCATCCCTTTGGAGAGACCCAGTACTTC.

This rearrangement joins TRBV28 to TRBJ1-2; tentatively, D is TRBD1 (5 bases). Trimming removed 2 bases at V and 2 bases at J, with 15 bases between. There are 16 residues in the CDR3. Germline CDR1 and CDR2: MDHEN and SYDVKM. CDR3 in amino acids: CASSLAQGEVNYGYTF. The CDR3 bases are TGTGCCAGCAGTTTAGCCCAAGGGGAGGTAAACTATGGCTACACCTTC.

This chain uses TRBV7-2 with TRBJ2-1, with TRBD2 as a possible D gene (5 bases). The CDR3 is made up of 17 amino acids. V shed 5 bases and J shed 4 bases, with 21 bases lying between them. Germline assignment: CDR1 SGHTA and CDR2 FQGNSA. CDR3 sequence: CASSQTLTTYSYNEQFF. In DNA, the CDR3 is TGTGCCAGCAGCCAGACCCTGACTACCTATAGTTACAATGAGCAGTTCTTC.

J is TRBJ1-6 and V is TRBV11-2, with unresolved D. V was clipped by 5 bases and J by 9 bases, with 11 bases between them. CDR3 size: 13 residues. Germline CDR1 SGHAT, CDR2 FQNNGV. The CDR3 sequence is CASSPTRASPLHF. As DNA, the CDR3 is TGTGCCAGCAGCCCCACGCGGGCTTCACCCCTCCACTTT.

This chain joins TRBV25-1 and TRBJ2-1; maybe TRBD2 (6 bases). Germline CDR1 is MGHDK and CDR2 is SYGVNS. The germline V and J ends were trimmed by 2 bases and 4 bases, with 15 bases remaining between them. CDR3 length equals 16 residues. CDR3 region: CASSETLAARYNEQFF. Written as DNA, the CDR3 is TGTGCCAGCAGTGAAACTTTAGCGGCCAGATACAATGAGCAGTTCTTC.

This clone came up a few times. The V call is TRBV7-2, the J call TRBJ2-1; tentatively, D is TRBD2 (5 bases). V shed 0 bases and J shed 4 bases, with 10 bases lying between them. CDR1 SGHTA and CDR2 FQGNSA come from the germline V gene. The CDR3 is made up of 15 amino acids. The CDR3 sequence: CASSLAGDPYNEQFF. CDR3 DNA: TGTGCCAGCAGCTTAGCGGGAGACCCTTACAATGAGCAGTTCTTC.

The genes are TRBV13 and TRBJ2-2; 13 bases match TRBD2. This CDR3 has 17 amino acids. The ends lost 5 bases at V and 4 bases at J; junction bases unmatched: 7. Germline assignment: CDR1 PRHDT and CDR2 FYEKMQ (reference sequence). As DNA, the CDR3 is TGTGCCAGCAGCCCTGGACTAGCGGGAGTCGTCACCGGGGAGCTGTTTTTT. Translating it yields CASSPGLAGVVTGELFF. Full variable domain (rest looked up from reference TRBV13 and TRBJ2-2): AAGVIQSPRHLIKEKRETATLKCYPIPRHDTVYWYQQGPGQDPQFLISFYEKMQSDKGSIPDRFSAQQFSDYHSELNMSSLELGDSALYFCASSPGLAGVVTGELFFGEGSRLTVL.

The chain combines TRBV6-5 with TRBJ1-2; 7 nucleotides align to TRBD1. The CDR3 totals 13 residues. Germline CDR1 and CDR2: MNHEY and SVGAGI. J lost 3 bases, V lost 7 bases, and 5 bases had no gene match. CDR3 in DNA: TGTGCCAGCACCCTAGACAGGGACTATGGCTACACCTTC. Its protein product is CASTLDRDYGYTF.

This chain uses TRBV15 with TRBJ1-2, with no clear D. Germline-derived CDR1 and CDR2 are LNHNV and YYDKDF (reference sequence). Between the trimmed V and J ends, which lost 3 bases and 7 bases, there was a span of 18 bases. The CDR3 covers 15 residues. The CDR3: CATSSFRRIELGYTF. The CDR3 DNA follows: TGTGCCACCAGCAGTTTCAGGCGTATTGAACTTGGCTACACCTTC.

This clone was seen only a few times. CDR3 in DNA: TGTGCCAGTAGTCGAACAGGGGGAGGCTCCTACGAGCAGTACTTC. Its protein is CASSRTGGGSYEQYF. The chain has TRBV19 and TRBJ2-7; 8 bases fit TRBD1. V was clipped by 5 bases and J by 0 bases; unmatched bases: 6. This CDR3 is 15 amino acids long. Germline CDR1 is LNHDA and CDR2 is SQIVND (reference sequence).

This chain joins TRBV6-6 and TRBJ1-5; D is unclear. The V and J ends lost 7 bases and 7 bases respectively, with 11 bases between them. The CDR3 length is 12 residues. Looked up from germline, CDR1 is MNHNY and CDR2 is SVGAGI (reference sequence). The CDR3 here is CASNEASQPQHF. In DNA form, the CDR3 reads TGTGCCAGCAACGAGGCGTCCCAGCCCCAGCATTTT.

This rearrangement joins TRBV19 to TRBJ1-5; D ambiguous. CDR1 is LNHDA and CDR2 is SQIVND in the germline V gene (reference sequence). The CDR3 has 16 amino acids. Trimming removed 7 bases from V and 2 bases from J, with 18 bases in between. The CDR3 spells CASTRTPSAGNQPQHF. The CDR3 nucleotides read TGTGCCAGTACACGGACCCCTAGCGCAGGCAATCAGCCCCAGCATTTT.

This sequence joins TRBV18 and TRBJ2-2, with 9 bases matching TRBD1. The CDR3 contains 16 residues. V shed 4 bases, J shed 1 base, and the junction held 4 bases outside the gene matches. Germline V CDR1 and CDR2: KGHSH, LQKENI. The CDR3 is CASSLRQGVNTGELFF. In DNA, the CDR3 is TGTGCCAGCTCACTCCGACAGGGGGTGAACACCGGGGAGCTGTTTTTT. The variable domain in full, with the rest retrieved from reference TRBV18 and TRBJ2-2, is NAGVMQNPRHLVRRRGQEARLRCSPMKGHSHVYWYRQLPEEGLKFMVYLQKENIIDESGMPKERFSAEFPKEGPSILRIQQVVRGDSAAYFCASSLRQGVNTGELFFGEGSRLTVL.

This rearrangement joins TRBV5-4 to TRBJ1-6; D not certain. The germline V gene has CDR1 SGHNT and CDR2 YYREEE (reference sequence). Trimming stripped 0 bases from V and 10 bases from J, with 14 bases between. The CDR3 has 15 residues. In nucleotides, the CDR3 is TGTGCCAGCAGCTTGGAGGCCAGCAGAGGATCACCCCTCCACTTT. Its protein is CASSLEASRGSPLHF.

Notes on this clone: This same CDR3 is encoded by further DNA sequences in the sample. The V gene is TRBV7-2, the J gene TRBJ2-7, with unresolved D. Trimming stripped 5 bases from V and 0 bases from J, with 2 bases between. The CDR3 has 11 residues. The V gene's germline CDR1 is SGHTA and CDR2 FQGNSA. CDR3 DNA sequence: TGTGCCAGCAGCCTCTCCTACGAGCAGTACTTC. It encodes CASSLSYEQYF. The full variable domain, completed using reference TRBV7-2 and TRBJ2-7, is GAGVSQSPSNKVTEKGKDVELRCDPISGHTALYWYRQSLGQGLEFLIYFQGNSAPDKSGLPSDRFSAERTGGSVSTLTIQRTQQEDSAVYLCASSLSYEQYFGPGTRLTVT.

The chain has TRBV4-1 and TRBJ1-1; TRBD1 matches at 9 bases. The CDR3 is 14 amino acids. From germline, CDR1 is MGHRA and CDR2 YSYEKL. Trimming cost V 6 bases and J 6 bases; bases outside gene matches: 8. The CDR3 region is CASRRGTGIPEAFF. In DNA form, the CDR3 reads TGCGCCAGCAGACGAGGGACAGGGATACCTGAAGCTTTCTTT.

This clone appeared a single time. The chain carries TRBV28 and TRBJ2-6; TRBD1 matches at 7 bases. The CDR3 contains 15 residues. Germline CDR1 reads MDHEN; CDR2 reads SYDVKM. V lost 5 bases, J lost 2 bases, and 3 bases stayed unmatched. The CDR3 coding sequence is TGTGCCAGCAGTGAAGGGACAGCTGGGGCCAACGTCCTGACTTTC. Its protein product is CASSEGTAGANVLTF.

This clone was detected once. The rearrangement links TRBV7-2 to TRBJ2-7; D is unresolved. The CDR3 has 13 amino acids. Germline CDR1 and CDR2: SGHTA and FQGNSA. V gave up 5 bases and J gave up 1 base, with 9 bases separating them. CDR3 nucleotides: TGTGCCAGCAGCCCTTCACTGTCCTACGAGCAGTACTTC. Residues: CASSPSLSYEQYF.

The chain recombines TRBV9 with TRBJ1-5, with TRBD1 matching 7 bases. V gave up 4 bases and J gave up 2 bases; unmatched junction bases: 6. The germline V gene encodes CDR1 SGDLS and CDR2 YYNGEE. The CDR3 length is 15 residues. The CDR3 protein is CASSLTGDGNQPQHF. The DNA of the CDR3 is TGTGCCAGCAGCCTTACAGGGGACGGCAATCAGCCCCAGCATTTT.

The chain links TRBV6-5 to TRBJ2-5; 9 bases agree with TRBD1. Trimming cost V 11 bases and J 4 bases; bases outside gene matches: 8. Germline CDR1 MNHEY, CDR2 SVGAGI. This CDR3 spans 13 amino acids. Here the CDR3 reads CASSRDRAETQYF. The CDR3 region has the DNA TGTGCCTCGAGCAGGGACAGGGCAGAGACCCAGTACTTC.